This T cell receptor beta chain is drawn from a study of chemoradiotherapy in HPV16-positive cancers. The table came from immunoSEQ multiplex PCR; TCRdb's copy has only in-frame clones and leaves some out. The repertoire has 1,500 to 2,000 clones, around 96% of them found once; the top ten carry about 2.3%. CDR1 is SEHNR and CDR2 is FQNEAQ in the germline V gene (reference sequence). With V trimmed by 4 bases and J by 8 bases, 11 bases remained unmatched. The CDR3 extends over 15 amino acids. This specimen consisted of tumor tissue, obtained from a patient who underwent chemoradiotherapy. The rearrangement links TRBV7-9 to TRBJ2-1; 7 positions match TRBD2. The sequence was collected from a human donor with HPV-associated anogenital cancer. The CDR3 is CASSSRAGRADEQFF. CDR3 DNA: TGTGCCAGCAGCTCCCGAGCGGGAAGGGCCGATGAGCAGTTCTTC.